This paragraph reports one T cell receptor beta chain. Antigen unknown. V dropped 3 bases and J dropped 2; count of bases not matched to a gene: 1. In germline, CDR1 is SGHDT, CDR2 YYEEEE. The CDR3 is 13 residues long. This record comes from a study of cytomegalovirus exposure and HLA in healthy donors. For the study at large: Out of about 180 million T cells, an earlier analysis found roughly 110 million unique TCR beta sequences in total. The study's findings and limits: On later analysis, the bulk of CMV-associated TCR beta chains appeared to be HLA-restricted.

PCR employed 60 Vbeta and 13 Jbeta primers. Data came from immunoSEQ multiplex PCR; TCRdb stores just in-frame clones and leaves some out. The sample includes around 230,000 clones, 82% of them seen just once. Material: PBMCs. The source of this sequence is a man aged 40-50 years in good health and CMV-seropositive. V and J are TRBV5-6 and TRBJ2-7; 8 nucleotides match TRBD1. The CDR3 sequence is CASSWTGTYEQYF. CDR3 nucleotides: TGTGCCAGCAGCTGGACAGGGACCTACGAGCAGTACTTC. Complete variable domain (other parts from reference TRBV5-6 and TRBJ2-7): DAGVTQSPTHLIKTRGQQVTLRCSPKSGHDTVSWYQQALGQGPQFIFQYYEEEERQRGNFPDRFSGHQFPNYSSELNVNALLLGDSALYLCASSWTGTYEQYFGPGTRLTVT.